The source of this T cell receptor beta chain is a study of blood T cell repertoires in COVID-19. Study information: From the United States, Italy and Spain came samples of acute and convalescent COVID-19.

Libraries were prepared by immunoSEQ multiplex PCR; TCRdb keeps only in-frame clonotypes and omits some of them. The data hold approximately 210,000 clones, with around 86% observed a single time. Per germline, CDR1 MNHEY and CDR2 SVGAGI. Trimming took 5 bases from V and 1 from J; bases not matched to a gene: 2. CDR3 size: 14 residues. The TCR originated in a human donor in a cohort sampled during active COVID-19. What was sequenced was peripheral blood. This chain connects TRBV6-5 to TRBJ2-5; 9 nucleotides agree with TRBD1. CDR3 nucleotide sequence: TGTGCCAGCAGTAAACAGGGGGCCCAAGAGACCCAGTACTTC. Translation gives CASSKQGAQETQYF.